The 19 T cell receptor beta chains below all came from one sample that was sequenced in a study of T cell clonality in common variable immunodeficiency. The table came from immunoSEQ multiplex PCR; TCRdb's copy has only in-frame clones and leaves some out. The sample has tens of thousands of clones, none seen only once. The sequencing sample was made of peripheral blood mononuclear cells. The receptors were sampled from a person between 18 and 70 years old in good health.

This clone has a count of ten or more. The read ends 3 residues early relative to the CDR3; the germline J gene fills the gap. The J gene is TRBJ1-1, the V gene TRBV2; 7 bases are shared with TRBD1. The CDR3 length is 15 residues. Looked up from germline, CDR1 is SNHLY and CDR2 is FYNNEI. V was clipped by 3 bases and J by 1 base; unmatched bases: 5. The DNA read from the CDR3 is TGTGCCAGCAGTGATAGGGACAGCGAGAACACTGAA. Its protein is CASSDRDSENTE. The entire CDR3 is CASSDRDSENTEAFF.

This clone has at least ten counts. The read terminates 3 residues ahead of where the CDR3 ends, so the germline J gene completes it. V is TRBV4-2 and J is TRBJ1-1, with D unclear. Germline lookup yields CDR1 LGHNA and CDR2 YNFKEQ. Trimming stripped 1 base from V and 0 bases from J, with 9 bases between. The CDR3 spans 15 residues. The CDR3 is CASSQGLPMNTEAFF. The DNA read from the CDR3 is TGTGCCAGCAGCCAAGGCCTACCGATGAACACTGAA.

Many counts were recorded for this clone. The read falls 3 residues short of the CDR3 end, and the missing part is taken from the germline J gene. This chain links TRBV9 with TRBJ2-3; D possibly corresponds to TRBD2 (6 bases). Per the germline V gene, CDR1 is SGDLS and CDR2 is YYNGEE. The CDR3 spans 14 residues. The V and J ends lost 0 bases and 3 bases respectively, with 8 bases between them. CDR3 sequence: CASSVVGGTDTQYF. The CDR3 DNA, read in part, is TGTGCCAGCAGCGTAGTTGGGGGGACAGATACG.

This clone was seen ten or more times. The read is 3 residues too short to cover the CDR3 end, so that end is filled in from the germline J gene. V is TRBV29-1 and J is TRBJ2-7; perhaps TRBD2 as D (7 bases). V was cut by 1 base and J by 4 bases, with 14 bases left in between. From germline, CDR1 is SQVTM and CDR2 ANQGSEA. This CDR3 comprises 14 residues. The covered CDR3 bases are TGCAGCGTTGAAGGGTCGGGGGGCTCATACGAG. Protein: CSVEGSGGSYE. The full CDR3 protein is CSVEGSGGSYEQYF.

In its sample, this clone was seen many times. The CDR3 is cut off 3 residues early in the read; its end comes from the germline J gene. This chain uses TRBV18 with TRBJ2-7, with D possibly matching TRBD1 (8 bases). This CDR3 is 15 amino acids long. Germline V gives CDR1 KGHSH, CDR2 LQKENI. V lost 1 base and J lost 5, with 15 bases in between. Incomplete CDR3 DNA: TGTGCCAGCTCACCACGACAGGGGAGGGAGAACGAG. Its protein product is CASSPRQGRENE. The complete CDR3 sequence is CASSPRQGRENEQYF.

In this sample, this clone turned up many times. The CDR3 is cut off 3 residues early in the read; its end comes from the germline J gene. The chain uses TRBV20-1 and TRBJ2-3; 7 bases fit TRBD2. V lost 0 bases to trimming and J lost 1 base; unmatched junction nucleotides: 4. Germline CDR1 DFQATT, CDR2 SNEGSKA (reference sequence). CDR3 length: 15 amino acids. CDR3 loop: CSARETGRGTDTQYF. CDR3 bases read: TGCAGTGCTAGAGAGACGGGGAGGGGCACAGATACG.

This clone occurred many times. The CDR3 bases that were read are TGTGCCAGCAGTCGCCCTACAGGGGTTAGCAGCGAG. This gives the protein CASSRPTGVSSE. The whole CDR3 protein is CASSRPTGVSSEQYF. The chain carries TRBV6-2 or TRBV6-3 and TRBJ2-7, with 7 nucleotides matching TRBD1. The read ends 3 residues shy of where the CDR3 ends; the end is completed using the germline J gene. With 5 bases clipped from V and 6 bases from J, the junction kept 13 bases outside the gene matches. This CDR3 is 15 amino acids long. CDR1 is MNHEY, CDR2 SVGEGT, per germline.

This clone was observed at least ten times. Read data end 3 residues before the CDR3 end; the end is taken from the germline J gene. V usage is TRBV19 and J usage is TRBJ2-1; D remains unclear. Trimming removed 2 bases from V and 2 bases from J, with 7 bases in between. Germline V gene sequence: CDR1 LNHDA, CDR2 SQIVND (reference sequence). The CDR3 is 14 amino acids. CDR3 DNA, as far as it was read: TGTGCCAGTAGTATAAAGCTGGCCTACAATGAG. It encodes CASSIKLAYNE. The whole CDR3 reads CASSIKLAYNEQFF.

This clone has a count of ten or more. Partial CDR3 DNA: TGTGCCAGCAGCGCCGGGACACTCTCCTACGAG. Its protein is CASSAGTLSYE. The complete CDR3 sequence is CASSAGTLSYEQYF. V is TRBV7-9 and J is TRBJ2-7; possible D gene TRBD1, 6 bases. The read ends 3 residues shy of where the CDR3 ends; the end is completed using the germline J gene. Germline-derived CDR1 and CDR2 are SEHNR and FQNEAQ (reference sequence). CDR3 size: 14 residues. V gave up 5 bases and J gave up 0 bases, with 11 bases separating them.

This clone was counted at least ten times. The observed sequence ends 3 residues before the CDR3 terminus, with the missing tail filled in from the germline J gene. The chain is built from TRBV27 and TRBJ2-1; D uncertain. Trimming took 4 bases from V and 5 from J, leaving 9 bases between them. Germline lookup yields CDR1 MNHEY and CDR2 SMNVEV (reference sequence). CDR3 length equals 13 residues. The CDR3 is CASSSLTHNEQFF. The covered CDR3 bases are TGTGCCAGCAGTTCACTAACCCACAATGAG.

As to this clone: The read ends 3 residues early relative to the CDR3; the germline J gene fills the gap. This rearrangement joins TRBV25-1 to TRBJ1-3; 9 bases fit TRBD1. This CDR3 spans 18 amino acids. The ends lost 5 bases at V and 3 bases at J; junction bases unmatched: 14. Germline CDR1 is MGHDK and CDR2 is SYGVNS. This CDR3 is CASSTHPGQGGFGNTIYF. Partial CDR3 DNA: TGTGCCAGCAGTACGCACCCGGGACAGGGAGGGTTTGGAAACACC. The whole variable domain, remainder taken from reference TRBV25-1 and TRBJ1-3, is EADIYQTPRYLVIGTGKKITLECSQTMGHDKMYWYQQDPGMELHLIHYSYGVNSTEKGDLSSESTVSRIRTEHFPLTLESARPSHTSQYLCASSTHPGQGGFGNTIYFGEGSWLTVV.

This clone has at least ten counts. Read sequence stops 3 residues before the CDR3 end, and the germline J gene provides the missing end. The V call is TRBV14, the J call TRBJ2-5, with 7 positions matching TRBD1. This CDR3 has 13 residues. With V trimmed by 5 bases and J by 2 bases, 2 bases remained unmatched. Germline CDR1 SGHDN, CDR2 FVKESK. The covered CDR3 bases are TGTGCCAGCAGCTGGACAGGACAAGAGACC. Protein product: CASSWTGQET. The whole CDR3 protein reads CASSWTGQETQYF. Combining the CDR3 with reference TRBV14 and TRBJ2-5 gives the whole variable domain EAGVTQFPSHSVIEKGQTVTLRCDPISGHDNLYWYRRVMGKEIKFLLHFVKESKQDESGMPNNRFLAERTGGTYSTLKVQPAELEDSGVYFCASSWTGQETQYFGPGTRLLVL.

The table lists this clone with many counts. CDR3: CASSVAPGTMNTEAFF. CDR3 DNA (partial): TGTGCCAGCAGCGTAGCTCCCGGGACAATGAACACTGAA. The chain uses TRBV9 and TRBJ1-1; possibly TRBD1 for D (6 bases). The read falls 3 residues short of the CDR3 end, and the missing part is taken from the germline J gene. This CDR3 region has 16 residues. Trimming shortened V by 0 bases and J by 0 bases, and 12 bases separated the two germline ends. Germline values: CDR1 SGDLS, CDR2 YYNGEE.

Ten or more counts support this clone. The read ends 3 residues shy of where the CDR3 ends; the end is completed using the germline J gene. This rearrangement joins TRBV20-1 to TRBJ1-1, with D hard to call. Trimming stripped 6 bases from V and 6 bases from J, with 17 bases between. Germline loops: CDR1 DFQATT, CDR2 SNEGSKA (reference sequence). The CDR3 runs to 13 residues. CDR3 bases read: TGCAGTGCACCAACGGCGGGGTCGGCTGAA. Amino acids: CSAPTAGSAE. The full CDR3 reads CSAPTAGSAEAFF.

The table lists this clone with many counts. CDR3 DNA, as far as it was read: TGTGCCAGCAGCCTACCGACTAGCGGGGTTGAGACC. Translating it yields CASSLPTSGVET. The whole CDR3 protein is CASSLPTSGVETQYF. This sequence joins TRBV5-4 and TRBJ2-5; 11 bases map to TRBD2. Read data end 3 residues before the CDR3 end; the end is taken from the germline J gene. The CDR3 runs to 15 residues. V dropped 4 bases and J dropped 5; count of bases not matched to a gene: 7. Germline V lookup: CDR1 SGHNT, CDR2 YYREEE (reference sequence). The full variable domain, its missing parts supplied by reference TRBV5-4 and TRBJ2-5, is ETGVTQSPTHLIKTRGQQVTLRCSSQSGHNTVSWYQQALGQGPQFIFQYYREEENGRGNFPPRFSGLQFPNYSSELNVNALELDDSALYLCASSLPTSGVETQYFGPGTRLLVL.

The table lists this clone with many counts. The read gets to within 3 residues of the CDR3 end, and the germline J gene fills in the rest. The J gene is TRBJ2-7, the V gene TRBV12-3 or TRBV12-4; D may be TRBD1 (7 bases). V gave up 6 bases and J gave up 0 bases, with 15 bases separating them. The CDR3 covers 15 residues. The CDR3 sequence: CASRAGQTSSYEQYF. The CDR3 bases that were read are TGTGCCAGCAGGGCGGGACAGACGAGCTCCTACGAG.

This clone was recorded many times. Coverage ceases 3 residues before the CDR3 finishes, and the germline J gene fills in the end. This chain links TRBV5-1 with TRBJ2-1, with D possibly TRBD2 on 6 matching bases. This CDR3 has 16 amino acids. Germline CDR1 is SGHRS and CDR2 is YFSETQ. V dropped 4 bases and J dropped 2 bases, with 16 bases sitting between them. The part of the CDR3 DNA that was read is TGCGCCAGCAGCGTTACCGGGACTTCGACCTACAATGAG. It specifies CASSVTGTSTYNE. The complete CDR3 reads CASSVTGTSTYNEQFF.

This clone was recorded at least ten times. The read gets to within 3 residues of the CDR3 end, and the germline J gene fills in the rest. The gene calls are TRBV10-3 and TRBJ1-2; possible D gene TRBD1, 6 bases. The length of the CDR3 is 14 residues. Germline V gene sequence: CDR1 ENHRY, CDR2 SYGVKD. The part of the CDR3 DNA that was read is TGTGCCATCAGGGGACACCCTACGGGCGGAGGC. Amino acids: CAIRGHPTGGG. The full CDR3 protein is CAIRGHPTGGGYTF.

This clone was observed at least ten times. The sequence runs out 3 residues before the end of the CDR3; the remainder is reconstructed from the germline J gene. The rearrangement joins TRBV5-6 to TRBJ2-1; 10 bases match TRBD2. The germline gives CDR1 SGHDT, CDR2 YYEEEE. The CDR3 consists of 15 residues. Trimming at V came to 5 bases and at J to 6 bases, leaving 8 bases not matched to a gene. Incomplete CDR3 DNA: TGTGCCAGCAGTCTTAGCGGGAGGCCGGGCAATGAG. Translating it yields CASSLSGRPGNE. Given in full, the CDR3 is CASSLSGRPGNEQFF.